This is a list of T cell receptor beta chains from one sample in a study of blood T cell repertoires in COVID-19. Libraries were prepared by immunoSEQ multiplex PCR; TCRdb keeps only in-frame clonotypes and omits some of them. The sample shows approximately 210,000 clones, more than 70% of them seen only once. The sample comprised peripheral blood. These receptors came from a woman aged 45-60 years with acute or convalescent COVID-19. CDR3s include the opening cysteine and the closing phenylalanine or tryptophan. The D gene is left open where the match is weak. Clone size, where shown, is once, few, many, or a class for clones that have expanded.

>TRBV5-1|TRBD2|-|TRBJ2-3
CASSLGTSGNADTQYF
TGCGCCAGCAGCCTCGGGACTAGCGGGAACGCAGATACGCAGTATTTT
>TRBV7-8|TRBD2|-|TRBJ2-5
CASSLLLAGRGETQYF
TGTGCCAGCAGCCTCCTTCTAGCGGGACGGGGGGAGACCCAGTACTTC
>TRBV7-2|-|-|TRBJ1-3
CASSPEPAVLGNTIYF
TGTGCCAGCAGCCCCGAACCGGCGGTCCTTGGAAACACCATATATTTT
>TRBV18|-|-|TRBJ1-2
CASSPVASYGYTF
TGTGCCAGCTCACCGGTCGCGAGCTATGGCTACACCTTC
>TRBV6-1|TRBD1|-|TRBJ2-5
CASSGQGMGLAQETQYF
TGTGCCAGCAGTGGACAGGGAATGGGTCTAGCCCAAGAGACCCAGTACTTC
>TRBV6-1|-|-|TRBJ1-1
CASSEQGDIGMNTEAFF
TGTGCCAGCAGTGAGCAGGGCGATATTGGGATGAACACTGAAGCTTTCTTT
>TRBV3-1/TRBV3-2|-|-|TRBJ2-7
CASSPLQISYEQYF
TGTGCCAGCAGCCCCCTACAGATCTCCTACGAGCAGTACTTC
>TRBV20-1|-|-|TRBJ1-6
CSASRYGENSPLHF
TGCAGTGCTAGTCGGTACGGAGAGAATTCACCCCTCCACTTT
>TRBV6-4|-|-|TRBJ2-3
CASSDSGRGTDTQYF
TGTGCCAGCAGTGACTCCGGCAGGGGCACAGATACGCAGTATTTT
>TRBV2|TRBD1|once|TRBJ1-1
CASRGQVSTEAFF
TGTGCCAGCAGGGGACAGGTTTCCACTGAAGCTTTCTTT
>TRBV3-1/TRBV3-2|TRBD2|-|TRBJ2-1
CASSQTGGRGYNEQFF
TGTGCCAGCAGCCAAACGGGGGGGAGAGGGTACAATGAGCAGTTCTTC
>TRBV18|-|-|TRBJ1-2
CASSPRQDYGYTF
TGTGCCAGCTCACCCAGACAGGACTATGGCTACACCTTC
>TRBV4-2|-|-|TRBJ1-1
CASSQDGREDTEAFF
TGTGCCAGCAGCCAAGACGGAAGGGAGGACACTGAAGCTTTCTTT
>TRBV11-3|-|-|TRBJ2-1
CASSFSSWDNEQFF
TGTGCCAGCAGCTTTTCTAGCTGGGACAATGAGCAGTTCTTC
>TRBV7-2|-|-|TRBJ2-2
CASSSNYLSLNTGELFF
TGTGCCAGCAGCTCAAACTACCTCAGCTTGAACACCGGGGAGCTGTTTTTT
>TRBV12-5|TRBD2|-|TRBJ2-1
CASGGLAEYNEQFF
TGTGCTAGTGGGGGACTAGCGGAATACAATGAGCAGTTCTTC
>TRBV5-4|TRBD1|-|TRBJ1-4
CASSSRGRDEKLFF
TGTGCCAGCAGCTCCAGGGGGCGAGATGAAAAACTGTTTTTT
>TRBV29-1|TRBD2|-|TRBJ2-7
CSVRVAGAQYF
TGCAGCGTTCGGGTAGCGGGAGCGCAGTACTTC
>TRBV29-1|-|-|TRBJ1-2
CSVEGLQGSGYTF
TGCAGCGTTGAGGGATTACAGGGTTCTGGCTACACCTTC
>TRBV6-2/TRBV6-3|-|-|TRBJ1-5
CASSYREVGSSNQPQHF
TGTGCCAGCAGTTACCGTGAGGTGGGTAGCAGCAATCAGCCCCAGCATTTT
>TRBV3-1/TRBV3-2|-|-|TRBJ2-7
CASSQVRVGTYEQYF
TGTGCCAGCAGCCAAGTCAGGGTCGGAACCTACGAGCAGTACTTC
>TRBV6-1|-|-|TRBJ1-2
CASSEPGPHYGYTF
TGTGCCAGCAGTGAACCCGGTCCCCACTATGGCTACACCTTC
>TRBV9|TRBD2|-|TRBJ2-3
CASSVEAGGTDTQYF
TGTGCCAGCAGCGTAGAAGCGGGAGGGACAGATACGCAGTATTTT
>TRBV5-1|TRBD1|-|TRBJ1-2
CASSRGDREGYGYTF
TGCGCCAGCAGCCGCGGGGACAGGGAGGGCTATGGCTACACCTTC
>TRBV19|TRBD2|-|TRBJ2-1
CASSFTSGRASYNEQFF
TGTGCCAGTAGTTTCACTAGCGGGAGGGCCTCCTACAATGAGCAGTTCTTC
>TRBV7-9|-|-|TRBJ2-1
CASSLLASYNEQFF
TGTGCCAGCAGCTTGCTAGCGTCCTACAATGAGCAGTTCTTC
>TRBV11-2|-|-|TRBJ1-1
CASSSWVRGNTEAFF
TGTGCCAGCAGCTCGTGGGTTAGGGGGAACACTGAAGCTTTCTTT
>TRBV5-5|-|few|TRBJ2-3
CASSLSSVTDTQYF
TGTGCCAGCAGCTTGAGTTCAGTCACAGATACGCAGTATTTT
>TRBV7-2|TRBD2|-|TRBJ2-2
CASSKGLAGGAGELFF
TGTGCCAGCAGCAAGGGACTAGCGGGAGGGGCCGGGGAGCTGTTTTTT
>TRBV2|-|-|TRBJ1-4
CASSTGLANEKLFF
TGTGCCAGCAGTACAGGGCTCGCTAATGAAAAACTGTTTTTT
>TRBV20-1|-|-|TRBJ2-2
CSASLRRTGELFF
TGCAGTGCTAGTTTAAGGAGGACCGGGGAGCTGTTTTTT
>TRBV23-1|TRBD1|-|TRBJ2-7
CASEVGTGDYEQYF
TGCGCCAGTGAAGTAGGGACAGGGGACTACGAGCAGTACTTC
>TRBV28|TRBD2|-|TRBJ2-7
CASSTGTSGYYEQYF
TGTGCCAGCAGTACCGGGACTAGCGGGTACTACGAGCAGTACTTC
>TRBV3-1/TRBV3-2|-|-|TRBJ2-7
CASSPWTDSYEQYF
TGTGCCAGCAGCCCTTGGACTGACTCCTACGAGCAGTACTTC
>TRBV28|TRBD1|-|TRBJ1-1
CASSVSGTGSPEAFF
TGTGCCAGCAGTGTTTCCGGGACAGGATCCCCTGAAGCTTTCTTT
>TRBV1|-|-|TRBJ1-4
CTSSQENRQGLLYEKLFF
TGCACCAGCAGCCAAGAAAACCGTCAGGGGCTCCTCTATGAAAAACTGTTTTTT
>TRBV5-1|-|-|TRBJ1-1
CASGNDPNTEAFF
TGCGCCAGCGGCAATGATCCAAACACTGAAGCTTTCTTT
>TRBV6-6|-|-|TRBJ2-3
CASSSIAVSTDTQYF
TGTGCCAGCAGTTCTATAGCGGTTAGCACAGATACGCAGTATTTT
>TRBV12-3/TRBV12-4|-|-|TRBJ1-5
CASSQNSNQPQHF
TGTGCCAGCAGCCAAAATAGCAATCAGCCCCAGCATTTT
>TRBV5-1|-|few|TRBJ2-7
CASSFLYEQYF
TGCGCCAGCAGCTTTCTCTACGAGCAGTACTTC
>TRBV6-6|TRBD1|-|TRBJ2-1
CASVRGGSSYNEQFF
TGTGCCAGCGTCCGAGGGGGCAGCTCCTACAATGAGCAGTTCTTC
>TRBV20-1|-|-|TRBJ2-1
CSAHRAVEQFF
TGCAGTGCTCACAGGGCCGTTGAGCAGTTCTTC
>TRBV9|TRBD2|-|TRBJ2-7
CASSVDSGGSSYEQYF
TGTGCCAGCAGCGTAGATTCGGGGGGGAGCTCCTACGAGCAGTACTTC